These T cell receptor beta chains were read from a single sample in a study of T-cell reconstitution after alpha-beta-depleted transplantation in children. TCRdb processed the PCR reads anew with MiXCR; each CDR3 protein has one entry. Seen here are about 980,000 distinct CDR3 sequences, less than 30% observed once, and the top ten hold under 30%. The starting material was PBMCs, mostly from graft donor cells, obtained 360 days after TCRalphabeta/CD19-depleted stem cell transplant. The receptors stem from a boy younger than two who had a stem cell transplant for SCID, so the T cells may come from the graft donor. Both conserved end residues are trimmed from each CDR3. D genes are given only for firm matches. The size field is filled for only some rows; it gives once, few, many or a size class.

V | D | size | CDR3
TRBV5-1 | TRBD2 | few | ASSQGLALYNEQF
TRBV4-1 | . | many | ASSQEAGAADTQY
TRBV7-2 | TRBD2 | . | ASSPRLAGEPGNEQF
TRBV7-2 | TRBD1 | few | ASSLVPGQGSYGYT
TRBV20-1 | . | few | SARAGLGEQF
TRBV14 | TRBD2 | . | ASSQIGTSGGLHNEQF
TRBV29-1 | . | few | SVEGGAGDEQY
TRBV3-1 | . | . | ASTTSSSTDTQY
TRBV6-5 | TRBD1 | . | ASSYGQGNYGYT
TRBV20-1 | TRBD1 | once | STHMTGLNTEAF
TRBV12-3/TRBV12-4 | TRBD2 | few | ASSSGLVPTQY
TRBV6-1 | TRBD2 | . | ASRPGLAGDEQF
TRBV27 | TRBD2 | . | ASSPLGLAGGPSYEQY
TRBV5-1 | . | . | ASNPPGDYNEQF
TRBV29-1 | . | few | SAGGVNTEAF
TRBV20-1 | . | . | SASTPNLPYEQY
TRBV27 | TRBD2 | . | ASSFSSGRADGEQF
TRBV7-2 | . | . | ASSSPGEYTEAF
TRBV10-2 | . | . | ASSPTREPQH
TRBV7-6 | . | few | ASSLERLSYEQY
TRBV28 | TRBD1 | . | ASRTARGPNSGANVLT
TRBV29-1 | TRBD2 | . | SVARGLAHSYNEQF
TRBV20-1 | . | many | SAKLGTAQETQY
TRBV6-1 | TRBD1 | . | AGTRTGGADTQY
TRBV7-3 | TRBD1 | . | ASSRTGGETDTQY
TRBV12-3/TRBV12-4 | TRBD2 | . | ASSPGGAAGPLYEQY
TRBV24-1 | . | few | ATSDTGGRSNEQF
TRBV7-9 | . | . | ASSWYSGTRETQY
TRBV5-1 | . | few | ASSLNSGEGIYNEQF
TRBV4-2 | TRBD2 | . | ASSQDYWSGGSDTQY
TRBV29-1 | TRBD1 | . | SVLTGTPNSPLH
TRBV7-2 | . | once | ASSYGTRAAQH
TRBV20-1 | TRBD1 | . | SARSRRDRGRETQY
TRBV5-1 | . | many | ASSWAARASTEAF
TRBV20-1 | . | . | SARDPFAGSTEAF
TRBV3-1 | . | . | ASSQDLHSIYNSPLH
TRBV12-3/TRBV12-4 | . | few | ASSFQGIHVNEQF
TRBV28 | . | few | ASSLLGPVYGYT
TRBV20-1 | . | few | SARTGGRNEKLF
TRBV6-1 | . | . | ASSRDGDTEAF
TRBV20-1 | . | . | SARGLGGGLYGYT
TRBV9 | . | . | ASTVEPGPEYEQY
TRBV12-5 | TRBD1 | few | ASDSGTGYSDTQY
TRBV12-3/TRBV12-4 | . | . | ASSLRKSNQPQH
TRBV12-3/TRBV12-4 | . | . | ASSKEGWQTQY